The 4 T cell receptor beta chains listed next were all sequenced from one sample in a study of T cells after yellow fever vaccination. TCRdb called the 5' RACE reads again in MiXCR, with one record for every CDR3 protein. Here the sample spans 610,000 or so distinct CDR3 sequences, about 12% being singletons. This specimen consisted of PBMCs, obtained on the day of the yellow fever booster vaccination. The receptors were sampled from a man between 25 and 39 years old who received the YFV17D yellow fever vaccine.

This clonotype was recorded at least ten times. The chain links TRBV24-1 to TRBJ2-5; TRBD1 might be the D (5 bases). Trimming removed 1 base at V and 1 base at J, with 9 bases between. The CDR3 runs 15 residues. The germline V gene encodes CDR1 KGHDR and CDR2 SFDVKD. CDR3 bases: TGTGCCACCAGTGATTTCCGCCAGGGCCAAGAGACCCAGTACTTC. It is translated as CATSDFRQGQETQYF.

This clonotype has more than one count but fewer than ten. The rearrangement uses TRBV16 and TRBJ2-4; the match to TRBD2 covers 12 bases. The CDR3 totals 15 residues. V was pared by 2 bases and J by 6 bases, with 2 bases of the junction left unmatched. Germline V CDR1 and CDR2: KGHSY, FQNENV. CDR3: CASSQTTSGRNIQYF. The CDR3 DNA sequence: TGTGCCAGCAGCCAAACGACTAGCGGGAGAAACATTCAGTACTTC.

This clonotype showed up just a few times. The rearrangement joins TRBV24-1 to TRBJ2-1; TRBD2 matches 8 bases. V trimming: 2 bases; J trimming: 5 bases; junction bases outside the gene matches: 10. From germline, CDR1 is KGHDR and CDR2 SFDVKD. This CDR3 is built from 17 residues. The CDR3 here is CATSDSRSGSVNNEQFF. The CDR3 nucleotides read TGTGCCACCAGTGATTCTCGGAGCGGGAGTGTAAACAATGAGCAGTTCTTC.

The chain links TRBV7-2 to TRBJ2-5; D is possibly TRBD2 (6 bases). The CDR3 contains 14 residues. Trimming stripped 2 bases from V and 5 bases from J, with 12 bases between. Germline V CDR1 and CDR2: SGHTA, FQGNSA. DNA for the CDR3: TGTGCCAGCAGCTTATGGCGGGATGGGGAGACCCAGTACTTC. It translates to CASSLWRDGETQYF.